This T cell receptor (beta chain) was found in a study of blood T cell repertoires in COVID-19. Generated by immunoSEQ multiplex PCR, the TCRdb table keeps only in-frame clones and is missing some. This table has tens of thousands of clones, approximately 88% appearing once. Deletions cut 1 base from V and 2 bases from J, with 11 bases between. The CDR3 covers 15 residues. Germline-derived CDR1 and CDR2 are SGHTA and FQGNSA. The chain is built from TRBV7-2 and TRBJ1-2; D call uncertain. This clonotype originated in a man aged 50-60 years with active COVID-19. Sequencing was done on a sample of peripheral blood. CDR3 loop: CASSLGSPNNYGYTF. CDR3 nucleotide sequence: TGTGCCAGCAGCTTAGGTAGTCCAAACAACTATGGCTACACCTTC.